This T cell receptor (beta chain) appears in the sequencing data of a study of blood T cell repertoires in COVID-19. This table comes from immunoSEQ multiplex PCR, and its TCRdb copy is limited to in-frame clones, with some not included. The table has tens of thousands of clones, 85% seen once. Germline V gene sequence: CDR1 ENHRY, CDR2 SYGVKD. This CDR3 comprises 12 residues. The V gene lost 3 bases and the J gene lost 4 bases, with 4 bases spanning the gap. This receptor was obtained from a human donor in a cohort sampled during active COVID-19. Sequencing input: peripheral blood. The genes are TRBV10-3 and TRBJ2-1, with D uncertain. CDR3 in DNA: TGTGCCATCAGTGACAGGTACAATGAGCAGTTCTTC. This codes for CAISDRYNEQFF.